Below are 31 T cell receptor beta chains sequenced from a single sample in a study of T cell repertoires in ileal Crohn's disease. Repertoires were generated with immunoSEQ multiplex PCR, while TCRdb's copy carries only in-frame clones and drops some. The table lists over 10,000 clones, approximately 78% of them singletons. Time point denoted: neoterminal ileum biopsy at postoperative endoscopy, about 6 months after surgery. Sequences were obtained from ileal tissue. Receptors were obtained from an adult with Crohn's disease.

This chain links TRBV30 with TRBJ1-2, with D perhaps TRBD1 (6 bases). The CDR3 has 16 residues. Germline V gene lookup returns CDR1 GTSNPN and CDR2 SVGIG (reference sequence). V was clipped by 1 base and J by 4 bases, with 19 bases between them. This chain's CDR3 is CAWSDWGTLRPYGYTF. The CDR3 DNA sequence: TGTGCCTGGAGTGATTGGGGGACACTAAGACCCTATGGCTACACCTTC.

CDR3 residues: CASNKSGAGSQETQYF. The CDR3 bases are TGTGCCAGCAATAAATCAGGAGCGGGGAGCCAAGAGACCCAGTACTTC. The chain carries TRBV28 and TRBJ2-5, with 7 bases aligning to TRBD2. The V segment lost 7 bases and the J segment 1 base; nucleotides outside the gene matches: 12. CDR1 and CDR2 from the germline V gene are MDHEN and SYDVKM. This CDR3 contains 16 residues.

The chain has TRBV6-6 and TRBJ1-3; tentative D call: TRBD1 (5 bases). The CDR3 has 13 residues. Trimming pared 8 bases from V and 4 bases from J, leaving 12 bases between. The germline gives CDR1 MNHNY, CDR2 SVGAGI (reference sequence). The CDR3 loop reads CASRAGLGNTIYF. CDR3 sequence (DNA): TGTGCCAGCCGTGCAGGGTTAGGAAACACCATATATTTT.

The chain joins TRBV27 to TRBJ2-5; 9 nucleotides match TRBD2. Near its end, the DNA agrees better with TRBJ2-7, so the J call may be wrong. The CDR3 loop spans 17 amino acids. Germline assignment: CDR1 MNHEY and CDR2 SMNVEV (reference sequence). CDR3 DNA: TGTGCCAGCAGTTTAGACGGACTAGCGCTCAAGGGCTACGAGCAGTACTTC. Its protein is CASSLDGLALKGYEQYF.

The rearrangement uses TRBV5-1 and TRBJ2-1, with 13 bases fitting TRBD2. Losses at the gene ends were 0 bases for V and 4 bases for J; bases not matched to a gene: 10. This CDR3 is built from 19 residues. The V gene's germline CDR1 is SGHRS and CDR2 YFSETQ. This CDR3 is CASSLALGTSGKGYNEQFF. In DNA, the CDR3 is TGCGCCAGCAGCTTGGCCTTGGGGACTAGCGGGAAAGGATACAATGAGCAGTTCTTC.

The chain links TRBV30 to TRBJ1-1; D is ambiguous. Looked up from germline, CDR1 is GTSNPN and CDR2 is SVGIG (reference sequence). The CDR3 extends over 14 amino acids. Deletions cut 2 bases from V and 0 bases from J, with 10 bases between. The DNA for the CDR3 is TGTGCCTGGAGTCTCACTCGCATGAACACTGAAGCTTTCTTT. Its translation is CAWSLTRMNTEAFF.

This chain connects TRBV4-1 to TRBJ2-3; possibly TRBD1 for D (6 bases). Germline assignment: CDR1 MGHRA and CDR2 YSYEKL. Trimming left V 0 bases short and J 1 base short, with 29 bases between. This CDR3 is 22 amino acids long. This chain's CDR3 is CASSQDKGGRKFYNRGTDTQYF. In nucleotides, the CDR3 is TGCGCCAGCAGCCAAGATAAGGGCGGCAGGAAGTTTTACAACAGGGGCACAGATACGCAGTATTTT.

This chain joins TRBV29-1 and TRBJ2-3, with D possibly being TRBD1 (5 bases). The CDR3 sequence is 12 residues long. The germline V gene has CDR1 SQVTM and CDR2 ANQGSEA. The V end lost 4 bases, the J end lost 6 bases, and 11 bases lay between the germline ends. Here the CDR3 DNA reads TGCAGCGTTGTTAGGGGCCTTGATACGCAGTATTTT. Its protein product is CSVVRGLDTQYF.

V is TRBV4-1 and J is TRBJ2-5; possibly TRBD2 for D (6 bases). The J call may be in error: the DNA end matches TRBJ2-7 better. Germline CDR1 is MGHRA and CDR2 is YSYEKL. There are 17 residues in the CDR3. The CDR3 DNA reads TGCGCCAGCAGCCAAGTCAAACTAGGGCGGGGTTCCTACGAGCAGTACTTC. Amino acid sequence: CASSQVKLGRGSYEQYF.

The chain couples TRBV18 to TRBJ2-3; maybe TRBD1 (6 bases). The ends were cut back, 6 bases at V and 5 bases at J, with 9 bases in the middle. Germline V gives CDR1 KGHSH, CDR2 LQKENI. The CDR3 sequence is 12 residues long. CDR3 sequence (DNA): TGTGCCAGCTCCAAACAGGGAGATACGCAGTATTTT. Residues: CASSKQGDTQYF. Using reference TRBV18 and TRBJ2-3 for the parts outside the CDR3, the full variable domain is NAGVMQNPRHLVRRRGQEARLRCSPMKGHSHVYWYRQLPEEGLKFMVYLQKENIIDESGMPKERFSAEFPKEGPSILRIQQVVRGDSAAYFCASSKQGDTQYFGPGTRLTVL.

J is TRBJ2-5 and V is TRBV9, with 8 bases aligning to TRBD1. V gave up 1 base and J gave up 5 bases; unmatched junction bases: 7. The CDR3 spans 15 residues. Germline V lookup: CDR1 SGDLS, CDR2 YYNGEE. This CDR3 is CASSVSRGPGETQYF. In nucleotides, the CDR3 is TGTGCCAGCAGCGTATCCAGGGGGCCGGGGGAGACCCAGTACTTC.

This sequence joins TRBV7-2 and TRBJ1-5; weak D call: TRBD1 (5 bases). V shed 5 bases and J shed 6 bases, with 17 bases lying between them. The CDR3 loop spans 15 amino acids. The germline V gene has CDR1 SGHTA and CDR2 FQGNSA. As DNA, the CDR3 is TGTGCCAGCAGCCCCGTTGGGGGGGTGAGTCAGCCCCAGCATTTT. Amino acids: CASSPVGGVSQPQHF. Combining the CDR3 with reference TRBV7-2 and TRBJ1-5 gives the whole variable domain GAGVSQSPSNKVTEKGKDVELRCDPISGHTALYWYRQSLGQGLEFLIYFQGNSAPDKSGLPSDRFSAERTGGSVSTLTIQRTQQEDSAVYLCASSPVGGVSQPQHFGDGTRLSIL.

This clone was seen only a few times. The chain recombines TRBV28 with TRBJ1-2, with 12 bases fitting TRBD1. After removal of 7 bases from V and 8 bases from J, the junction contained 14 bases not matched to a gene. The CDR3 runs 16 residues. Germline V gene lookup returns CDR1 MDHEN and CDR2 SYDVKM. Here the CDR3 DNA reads TGTGCCAGCACCAGACTAACTCCGGGACAGGGGGCGGGCTACACCTTC. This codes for CASTRLTPGQGAGYTF.

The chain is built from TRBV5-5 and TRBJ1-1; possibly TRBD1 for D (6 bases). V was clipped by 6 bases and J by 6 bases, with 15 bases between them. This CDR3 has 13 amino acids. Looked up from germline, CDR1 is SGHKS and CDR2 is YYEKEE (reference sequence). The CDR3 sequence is CASTYRESAEAFF. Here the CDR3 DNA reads TGTGCCAGCACCTACAGGGAATCTGCTGAAGCTTTCTTT.

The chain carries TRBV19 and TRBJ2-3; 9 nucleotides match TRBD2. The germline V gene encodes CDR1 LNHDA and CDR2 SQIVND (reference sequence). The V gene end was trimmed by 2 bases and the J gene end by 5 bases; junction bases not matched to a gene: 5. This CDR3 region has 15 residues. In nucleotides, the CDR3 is TGTGCCAGTAGTATAAGCGGGGGGCGGCGAGATACGCAGTATTTT. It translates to CASSISGGRRDTQYF.

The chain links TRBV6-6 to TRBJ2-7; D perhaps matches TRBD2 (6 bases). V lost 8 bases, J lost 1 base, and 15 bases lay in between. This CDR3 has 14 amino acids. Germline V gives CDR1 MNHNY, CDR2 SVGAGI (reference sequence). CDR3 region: CASGVSGSSYEQYF. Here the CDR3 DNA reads TGTGCCAGCGGGGTTAGCGGCTCATCCTACGAGCAGTACTTC.

This CDR3 is CASRLGLNQPQHF. In nucleotides, the CDR3 is TGTGCCAGCAGATTGGGACTAAATCAGCCCCAGCATTTT. The chain links TRBV7-2 to TRBJ1-5; the D gene is possibly TRBD1 (5 bases). Germline CDR1 reads SGHTA; CDR2 reads FQGNSA. The CDR3 sequence is 13 residues long. V gave up 6 bases and J gave up 4 bases, with 10 bases separating them.

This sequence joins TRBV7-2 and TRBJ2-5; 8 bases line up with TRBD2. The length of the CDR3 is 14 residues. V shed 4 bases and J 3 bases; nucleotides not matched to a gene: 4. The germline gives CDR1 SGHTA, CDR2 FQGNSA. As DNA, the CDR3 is TGTGCCAGCAGCTGGCGGGGGGCAGAAGAGACCCAGTACTTC. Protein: CASSWRGAEETQYF.

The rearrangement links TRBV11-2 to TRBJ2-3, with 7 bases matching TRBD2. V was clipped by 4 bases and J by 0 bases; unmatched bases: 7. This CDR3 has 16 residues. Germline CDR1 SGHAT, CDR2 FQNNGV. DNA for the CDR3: TGTGCCAGCAGCTCCGGACTAGACCCTAGCACAGATACGCAGTATTTT. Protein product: CASSSGLDPSTDTQYF.

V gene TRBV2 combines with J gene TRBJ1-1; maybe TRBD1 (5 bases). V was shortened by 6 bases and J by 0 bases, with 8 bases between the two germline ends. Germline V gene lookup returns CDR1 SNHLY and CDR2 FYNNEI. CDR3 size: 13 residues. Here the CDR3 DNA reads TGTGCCAGCAGGCGGGGGATGAACACTGAAGCTTTCTTT. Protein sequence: CASRRGMNTEAFF.

The DNA of the CDR3 is TGTGCCAGCAGCTTGGACGGGGGGAACACTGAAGCTTTCTTT. Its translation: CASSLDGGNTEAFF. The chain uses TRBV5-4 and TRBJ1-1; the D gene is possibly TRBD1 (5 bases). CDR1 and CDR2 (germline): SGHNT, YYREEE (reference sequence). This CDR3 is 14 amino acids long. The V gene lost 0 bases and the J gene lost 1 base, with 7 bases spanning the gap.

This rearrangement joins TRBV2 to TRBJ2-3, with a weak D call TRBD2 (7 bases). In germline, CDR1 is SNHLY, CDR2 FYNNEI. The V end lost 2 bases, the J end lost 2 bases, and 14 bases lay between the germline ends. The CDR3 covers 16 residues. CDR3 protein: CASSETRRGPTDTQYF. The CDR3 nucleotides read TGTGCCAGCAGTGAAACCCGGCGGGGGCCCACAGATACGCAGTATTTT.

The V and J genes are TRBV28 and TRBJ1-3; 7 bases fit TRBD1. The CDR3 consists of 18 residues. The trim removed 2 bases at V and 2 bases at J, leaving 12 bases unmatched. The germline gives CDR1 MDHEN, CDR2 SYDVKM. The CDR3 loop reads CASSLGETGNTAGNTIYF. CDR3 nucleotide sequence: TGTGCCAGCAGTTTAGGAGAGACAGGGAATACGGCTGGAAACACCATATATTTT.

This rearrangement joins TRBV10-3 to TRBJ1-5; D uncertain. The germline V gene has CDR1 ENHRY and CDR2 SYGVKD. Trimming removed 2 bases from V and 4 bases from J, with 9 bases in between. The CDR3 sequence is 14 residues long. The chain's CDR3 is CAISEEADNQPQHF. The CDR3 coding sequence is TGTGCCATCAGTGAGGAGGCCGATAATCAGCCCCAGCATTTT.

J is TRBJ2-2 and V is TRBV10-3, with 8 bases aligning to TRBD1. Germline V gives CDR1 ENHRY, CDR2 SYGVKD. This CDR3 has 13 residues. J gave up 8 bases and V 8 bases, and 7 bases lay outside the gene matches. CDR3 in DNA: TGTGCCATCGGGGACCGGACAGGGGGGGAGCTGTTTTTT. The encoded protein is CAIGDRTGGELFF.

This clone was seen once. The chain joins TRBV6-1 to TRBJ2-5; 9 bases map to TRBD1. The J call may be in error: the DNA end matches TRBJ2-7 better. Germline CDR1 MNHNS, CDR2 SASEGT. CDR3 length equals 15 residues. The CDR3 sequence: CASSEMGTGIHEQYF. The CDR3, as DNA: TGTGCCAGCAGTGAAATGGGGACAGGGATCCACGAGCAGTACTTC.

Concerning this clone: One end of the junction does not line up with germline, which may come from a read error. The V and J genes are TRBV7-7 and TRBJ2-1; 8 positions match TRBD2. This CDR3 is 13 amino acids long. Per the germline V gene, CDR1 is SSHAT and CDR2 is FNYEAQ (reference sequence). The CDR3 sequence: CASSLDLAGEQFF. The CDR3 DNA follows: TGTGCTAGCAGCTTAGATCTAGCGGGCGAGCAGTTCTTC.

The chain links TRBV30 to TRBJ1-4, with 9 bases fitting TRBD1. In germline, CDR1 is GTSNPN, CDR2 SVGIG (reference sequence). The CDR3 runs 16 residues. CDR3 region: CALAGGQGSSNEKLFF. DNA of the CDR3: TGTGCTTTAGCGGGAGGACAGGGGAGTTCTAATGAAAAACTGTTTTTT.

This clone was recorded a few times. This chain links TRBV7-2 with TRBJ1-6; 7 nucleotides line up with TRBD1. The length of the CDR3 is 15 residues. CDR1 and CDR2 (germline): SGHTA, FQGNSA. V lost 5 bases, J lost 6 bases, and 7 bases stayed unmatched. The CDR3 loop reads CASSPRQGSNSPLHF. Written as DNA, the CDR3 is TGTGCCAGCAGCCCCCGACAGGGAAGTAATTCACCCCTCCACTTT. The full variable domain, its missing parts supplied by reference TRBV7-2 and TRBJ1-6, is GAGVSQSPSNKVTEKGKDVELRCDPISGHTALYWYRQSLGQGLEFLIYFQGNSAPDKSGLPSDRFSAERTGGSVSTLTIQRTQQEDSAVYLCASSPRQGSNSPLHFGNGTRLTVT.

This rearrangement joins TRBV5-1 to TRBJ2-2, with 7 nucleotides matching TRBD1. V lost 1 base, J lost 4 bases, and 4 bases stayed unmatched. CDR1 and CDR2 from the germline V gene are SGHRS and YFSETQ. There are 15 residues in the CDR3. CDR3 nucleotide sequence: TGCGCCAGCAGCTTGAATGCAGGGGGCACCGGGGAGCTGTTTTTT. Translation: CASSLNAGGTGELFF.

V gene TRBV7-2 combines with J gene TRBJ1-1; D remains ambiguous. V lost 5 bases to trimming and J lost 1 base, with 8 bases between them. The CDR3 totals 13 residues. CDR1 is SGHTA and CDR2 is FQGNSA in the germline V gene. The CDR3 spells CASSLRGNTEAFF. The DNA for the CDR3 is TGTGCCAGCAGCCTCCGGGGGAACACTGAAGCTTTCTTT.